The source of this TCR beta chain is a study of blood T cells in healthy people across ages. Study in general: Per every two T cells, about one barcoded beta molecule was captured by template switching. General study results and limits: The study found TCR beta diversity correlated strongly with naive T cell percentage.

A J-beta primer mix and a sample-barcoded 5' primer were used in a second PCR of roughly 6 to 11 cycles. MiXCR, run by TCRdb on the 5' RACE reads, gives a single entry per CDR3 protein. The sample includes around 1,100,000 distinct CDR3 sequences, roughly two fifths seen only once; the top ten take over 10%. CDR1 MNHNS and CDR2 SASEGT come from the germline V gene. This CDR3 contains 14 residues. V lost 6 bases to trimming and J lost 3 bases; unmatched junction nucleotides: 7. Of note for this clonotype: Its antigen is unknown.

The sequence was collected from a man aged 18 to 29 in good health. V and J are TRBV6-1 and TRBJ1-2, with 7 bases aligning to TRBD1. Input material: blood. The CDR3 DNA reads TGTGCCAGCAGCAGATATGGACAGGACTATGGCTACACCTTC. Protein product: CASSRYGQDYGYTF.